The sequence of this TCR beta chain was determined in a study of blood T cell repertoires in COVID-19. Background on the study: Whether acute or convalescent, the COVID-19 samples came from the United States, Italy and Spain. In each case, the material was cDNA or gDNA derived from T cells, B-cell-depleted T cells, or PBMCs.

CDR1 is MNHEY and CDR2 is SVGAGI in the germline V gene. Trimming took 9 bases from V and 3 from J, leaving 18 bases between them. This CDR3 has 15 residues. This clone was seen more than once but under ten times. Methods used by the authors: Estimation of nucleated cell counts relied on the amplification of reference gene primers. The method was immunoSEQ multiplex PCR; TCRdb's version includes in-frame clones alone and lacks a portion of them. The DNA was the basis for D and trimming; V, J and clone size are from that table. The sample yields over 85,000 clones, about 85% seen once. This clonotype was obtained from a man aged 45-65 years with acute or convalescent COVID-19. Sequencing was performed on peripheral blood. The chain combines TRBV6-5 with TRBJ2-1; tentatively, D is TRBD2 (5 bases). The CDR3 sequence is CASRSGREVYNEQFF. CDR3 bases: TGTGCCAGTAGGAGCGGCCGTGAGGTCTACAATGAGCAGTTCTTC.